This T cell receptor beta chain stems from a study of OX40 agonist ivuxolimab in advanced cancers. Background on the whole study: The costimulatory receptor OX40 (CD134) was targeted by ivuxolimab, a fully human IgG2 agonistic monoclonal antibody. Intravenous ivuxolimab was administered to patients every 2 weeks at six dose levels: 0.01, 0.1, 0.3, 1.5, 3 and 10 mg/kg. Of the approximately 54 patients in dose escalation, 19 had hepatocellular carcinoma, around 15 had melanoma, 9 had renal cell carcinoma and 9 had head and neck cancer. A male proportion of about 79% and a mean age of around 60 years, ranging from roughly 23 to 79, were recorded for the dose-escalation cohort. Prior anti-PD-1, anti-PD-L1 or anti-CTLA-4 therapy was permitted, and approximately 40% of dose-escalation patients had received checkpoint inhibitors. Three dose-escalation patients achieved partial responses, one with hepatocellular carcinoma and two with cutaneous melanoma. Peripheral TCRbeta sequencing aimed to test whether ivuxolimab altered TCR sequence diversity and caused clonal T-cell expansion. The paper describes the monotherapy dose-escalation part (N of about 50 patients) of the phase I trial of ivuxolimab.

V lost 4 bases and J lost 6 bases; the stretch between them is 16 bases long. The germline V gene yields SGHRS for CDR1 and YFSETQ for CDR2. Measured from the cysteine to the phenylalanine, the CDR3 is 15 residues long. Only the CDR3 portion is preserved as DNA: 45 bases, with reading frame beginning at the first base. The paper's findings and limits, for the study overall: The antigen specificity of the clonally expanded peripheral T cells was not determined. At doses from 0.1 to 3.0 mg/kg, clonal expansion was seen in both CD4+ and CD8+ blood T cells between baseline and week 6. On average, CD8+ T cells showed more expanded clones than CD4+ T cells after ivuxolimab. In partial responders in the 0.1-3.0 mg/kg groups, normalized peripheral clonal expansion was found to be among the lowest, especially among CD8+ T cells. Low levels of normalized T-cell clonal expansion were also shown by some nonresponding patients.

The trial excluded patients who had a history of autoimmune disease or who were on systemic immunosuppression. In every dose cohort, peripheral blood was drawn for TCR sequencing at baseline, cycle 4 day 1, and cycle 7 day 1. Samples came from an open-label, multicenter, first-in-human phase I dose-escalation trial of ivuxolimab. Adults with locally advanced or metastatic head and neck squamous cell, hepatocellular, melanoma or renal cell carcinoma were enrolled in the trial. Before TCR sequencing, CD4+ T cells and CD8+ T cells were sorted from peripheral blood as separate populations. Genomic DNA was isolated from the sorted cells so that the TCRbeta CDR3 region could be sequenced. The immunoSEQ Assay was used for sequencing of TCRbeta CDR3 regions. TCRdb limited this immuneACCESS table to in-frame rearrangements with V and J called. A share of clones is missing; checked studies link under half to unresolved V genes, and the rest is unexplained. The sample yields tens of thousands of clones; around 89% were counted once. The ten biggest clones cover roughly 0.56% of the sample.

Worth noting for this clone: The antigen it recognizes is unknown. Base qualities were left out, and no much larger clone turns up one base away.

Recombination joined TRBV5-1 with TRBJ1-4; a tentative D match to TRBD1 spans 5 bases. The sequence derives from an adult with an advanced solid tumor such as melanoma, head and neck, liver or kidney cancer. Sample: CD4+ or CD8+ T cells sorted from blood, taken in a trial of the OX40 agonist ivuxolimab. The bases are TGCGCCAGCAGCACCGTGGGGGGTCAAGATGAAAAACTGTTTTTT. The translation is CASSTVGGQDEKLFF.